A selection of T cell receptor beta chains follows, all from one sample in a study of glioma-infiltrating T cells. One entry per CDR3 protein, called by TCRdb with MiXCR from the multiplex PCR reads. The data show about 140,000 distinct CDR3 sequences, approximately 40% seen once. Material for sequencing was glioma tissue, nonneoplastic brain tissue, or PBMCs (not recorded which). These receptors came from a human donor with low-grade glioma or glioblastoma, undergoing nonglioma brain surgery, or in good health (not recorded which). Each CDR3 is given with its conserved first and last residue. D genes are given only for firm matches. A row's size may be missing; if present it is once, few, many or a size class.

many	-	TRBJ1-1	TRBV6-1	TGTGCCAGCATTAGAGACAGTGAAGCTTTCTTT	CASIRDSEAFF
many	-	TRBJ2-1	TRBV6-2/TRBV6-3	TGTGCCAGCAGTTACCAGGGTTTGAACAATGAGCAGTTCTTC	CASSYQGLNNEQFF
-	-	TRBJ1-2	TRBV6-6	TGTGCCACAACTCAGGGGCTGGACTATGGCTACACCTTC	CATTQGLDYGYTF
many	-	TRBJ1-1	TRBV7-9	TGTGCCAGCAGCTTAGCGGGGAACACTGAAGCTTTCTTT	CASSLAGNTEAFF
-	-	TRBJ1-1	TRBV28	TGTGCCAGCAGCCTAGACCTTTACACTGAAGCTTTCTTT	CASSLDLYTEAFF
-	-	TRBJ1-6	TRBV6-1	TGTGCCAGCACGTTGGGGTATAAGAATAATTCACCCCTCCACTTT	CASTLGYKNNSPLHF
-	TRBD2	TRBJ2-1	TRBV27	TGTGCCAGCAGTTTAATACTAGCGGCCTACAATGAGCAGTTCTTC	CASSLILAAYNEQFF
-	-	TRBJ2-7	TRBV15	TGTGCCACCAGCAGAGAGGGACAAAACTACTACCAGCAGTACTTC	CATSREGQNYYQQYF
-	-	TRBJ1-5	TRBV6-1	TGTGCCAGCAGTTCCCGGACAGTAACGGTGGGACAGCCCCAGCATTTT	CASSSRTVTVGQPQHF
few	TRBD2	TRBJ2-3	TRBV6-6	TGTGCCAGCAGTTACGAACTAGCGGGGGCTCGCAACACAGATACGCAGTATTTT	CASSYELAGARNTDTQYF
-	-	TRBJ2-7	TRBV5-4	TGTGCCAGCAGCCGTGACCTAGCGTCAGACGAGCAGTACTTC	CASSRDLASDEQYF
-	-	TRBJ2-3	TRBV7-2	TGTGCCAGCAGCTTTCAGAAGGGGTCAGATACGCAGTATTTT	CASSFQKGSDTQYF
few	-	TRBJ2-3	TRBV7-2	TGTGCCAGCAGCACCGATACCGTTGGTACGCAGTATTTT	CASSTDTVGTQYF
-	-	TRBJ1-2	TRBV4-1	TGCGCCAGCAGCCAAGAGGGGCAATTGAGAGGCTACACCTTC	CASSQEGQLRGYTF
many	TRBD1	TRBJ2-1	TRBV7-6	TGTGCCAGCAGCGCCACAGGGGGCGAGCAGTTCTTC	CASSATGGEQFF
few	TRBD1	TRBJ1-1	TRBV6-6	TGTGCCAGCAGTTACTCGGGACAGGGGGGTACTGAAGCTTTCTTT	CASSYSGQGGTEAFF
few	TRBD2	TRBJ2-7	TRBV19	TGTGCCAGTAGTATGGGAGGGGCCGCAAACTACGAGCAGTACTTC	CASSMGGAANYEQYF
-	TRBD1	TRBJ1-3	TRBV28	TGTGCCAGCAGTTTTTCGACAGGGGGCGATTCGGAAGGAAACACCATATATTTT	CASSFSTGGDSEGNTIYF
few	TRBD2	TRBJ2-1	TRBV2	TGTGCCAGCAGTGAAGAGCGGGGGGCCAACAATGAGCAGTTCTTC	CASSEERGANNEQFF
few	TRBD2	TRBJ2-7	TRBV20-1	TGCAGTGCCACGACTAGCGGGGGGACTTACGAGCAGTACTTC	CSATTSGGTYEQYF
-	-	TRBJ2-5	TRBV12-5	TGTGCTAGTGGTTTGGCACGGAGGATCGAGACCCAGTACTTC	CASGLARRIETQYF
-	-	TRBJ1-4	TRBV25-1	TGTGCCAGCAGCATGGGGGAGAGTGAAAAACTGTTTTTT	CASSMGESEKLFF
-	-	TRBJ2-3	TRBV10-3	TGCGCCATCGGGGCTACAGATACGCAGTATTTT	CAIGATDTQYF
-	-	TRBJ2-5	TRBV18	TGTGCCAGCTCACCAGTCCCGGAGACCCAGTACTTC	CASSPVPETQYF
-	TRBD2	TRBJ2-3	TRBV2	TGTGCCAGCACAGCGGGGATTAGCACAGATACGCAGTATTTT	CASTAGISTDTQYF
many	-	TRBJ1-2	TRBV7-2	TGTGCCAGCACAGACAGCGCCTGGGGCTACACCTTC	CASTDSAWGYTF